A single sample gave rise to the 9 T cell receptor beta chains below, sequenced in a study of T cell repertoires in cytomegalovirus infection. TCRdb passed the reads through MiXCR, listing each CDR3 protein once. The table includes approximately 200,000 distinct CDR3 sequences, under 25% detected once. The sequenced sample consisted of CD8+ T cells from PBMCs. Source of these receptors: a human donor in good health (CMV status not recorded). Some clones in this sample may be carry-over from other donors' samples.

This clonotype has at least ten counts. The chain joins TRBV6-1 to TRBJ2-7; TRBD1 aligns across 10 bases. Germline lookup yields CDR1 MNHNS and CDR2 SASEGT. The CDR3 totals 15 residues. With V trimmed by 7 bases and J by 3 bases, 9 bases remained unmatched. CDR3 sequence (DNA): TGTGCCAGCACTACCGACAGGGGGCTCGGCTACGAGCAGTACTTC. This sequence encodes CASTTDRGLGYEQYF.

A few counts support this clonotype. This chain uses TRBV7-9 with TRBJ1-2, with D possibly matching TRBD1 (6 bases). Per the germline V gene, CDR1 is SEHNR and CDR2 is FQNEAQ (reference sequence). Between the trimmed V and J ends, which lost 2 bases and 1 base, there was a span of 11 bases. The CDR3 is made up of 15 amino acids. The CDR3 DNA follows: TGTGCCAGCAGCTTACTCCGACAGGATAACTATGGCTACACCTTC. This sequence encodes CASSLLRQDNYGYTF.

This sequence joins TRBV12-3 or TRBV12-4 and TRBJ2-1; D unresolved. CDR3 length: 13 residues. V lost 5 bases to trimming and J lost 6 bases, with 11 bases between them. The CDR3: CASSLLGANEQFF. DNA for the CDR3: TGTGCCAGCAGTCTTCTCGGAGCCAATGAGCAGTTCTTC.

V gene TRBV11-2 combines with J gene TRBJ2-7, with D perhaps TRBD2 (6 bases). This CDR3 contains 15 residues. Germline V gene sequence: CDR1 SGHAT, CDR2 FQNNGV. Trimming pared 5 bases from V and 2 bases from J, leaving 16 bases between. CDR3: CASSPPPGVAYEQYF. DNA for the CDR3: TGTGCCAGCAGCCCACCGCCGGGGGTAGCCTACGAGCAGTACTTC.

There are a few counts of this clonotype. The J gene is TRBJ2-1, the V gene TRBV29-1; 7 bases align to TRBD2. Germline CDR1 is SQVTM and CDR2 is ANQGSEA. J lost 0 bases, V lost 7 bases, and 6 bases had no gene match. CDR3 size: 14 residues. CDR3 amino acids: CSATGEGSYNEQFF. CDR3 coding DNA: TGCAGCGCCACCGGGGAGGGCTCCTACAATGAGCAGTTCTTC.

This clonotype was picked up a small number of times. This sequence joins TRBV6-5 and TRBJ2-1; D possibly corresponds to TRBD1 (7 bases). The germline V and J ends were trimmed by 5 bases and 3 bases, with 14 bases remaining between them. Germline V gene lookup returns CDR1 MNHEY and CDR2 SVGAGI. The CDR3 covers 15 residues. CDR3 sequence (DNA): TGTGCCAGCAGTCTTGCGGGGACAGTCTACAATGAGCAGTTCTTC. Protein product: CASSLAGTVYNEQFF.

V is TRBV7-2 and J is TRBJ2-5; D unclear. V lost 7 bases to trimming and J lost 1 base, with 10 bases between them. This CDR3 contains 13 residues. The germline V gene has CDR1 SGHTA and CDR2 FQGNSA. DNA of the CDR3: TGTGCCAGCACCGACGTGAGCCAAGAGACCCAGTACTTC. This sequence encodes CASTDVSQETQYF.

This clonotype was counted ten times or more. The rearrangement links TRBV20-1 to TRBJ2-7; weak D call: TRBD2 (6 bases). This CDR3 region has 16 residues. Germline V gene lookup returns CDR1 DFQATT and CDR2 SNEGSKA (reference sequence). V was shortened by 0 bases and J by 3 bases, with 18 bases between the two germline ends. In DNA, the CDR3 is TGCAGTGCTAGAGATCGAGAGGGAGGTACACGCTACGAGCAGTACTTC. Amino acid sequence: CSARDREGGTRYEQYF.

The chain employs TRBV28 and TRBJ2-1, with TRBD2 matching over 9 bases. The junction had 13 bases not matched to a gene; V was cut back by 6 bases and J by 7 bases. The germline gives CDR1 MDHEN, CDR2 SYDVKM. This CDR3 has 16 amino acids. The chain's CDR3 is CASRSPGTSPANEQFF. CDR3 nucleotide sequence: TGTGCCAGCAGAAGTCCCGGGACTAGCCCGGCTAATGAGCAGTTCTTC.